This T cell receptor beta chain originates from a study of OX40 agonist ivuxolimab in advanced cancers. Clones were sequenced by immunoSEQ multiplex PCR, and TCRdb holds only the in-frame ones, with some missing. The sample lists about 15,000 clones, 85% to 95% occurring once. Trimming removed 1 base from V and 2 bases from J, with 11 bases in between. CDR1 SNHLY and CDR2 FYNNEI come from the germline V gene. The CDR3 totals 15 residues. Source: CD4+ or CD8+ T cells sorted from blood, taken in a trial of the OX40 agonist ivuxolimab. The rearrangement joins TRBV2 to TRBJ2-5, with D uncertain. This receptor was obtained from an adult with an advanced solid tumor such as melanoma, head and neck, liver or kidney cancer. The CDR3 sequence: CASSEVLGSQETQYF. The CDR3 DNA follows: TGTGCCAGCAGTGAAGTATTGGGCAGTCAAGAGACCCAGTACTTC.